This T cell receptor beta chain was identified in a study of blood T cell repertoires in COVID-19. Study-level information: The United States, Italy and Spain were the sources of the acute and convalescent COVID-19 samples. Sample material is recorded as cDNA or gDNA derived from T cells, B-cell-depleted T cells, or PBMCs.

In the study's own analysis: Scientists estimated how many nucleated cells there were by amplifying reference gene primers. Assay: immunoSEQ multiplex PCR; the TCRdb copy retains only in-frame clones and omits some. V and J calls plus clone size are reproduced from that table; the DNA served to infer D and trimming. The sample has roughly 200,000 clones, about 76% seen once. The germline V and J ends were trimmed by 3 bases and 7 bases, with 18 bases remaining between them. The CDR3 length is 16 residues. Germline-derived CDR1 and CDR2 are MGHDK and SYGVNS. This chain links TRBV25-1 with TRBJ1-4, with TRBD1 as a possible D gene (5 bases). Material: peripheral blood. The TCR originated in a woman aged 45-65 years with active or convalescent COVID-19. This CDR3 reads CASSDHQSGIGEKLFF. CDR3 nucleotide sequence: TGTGCCAGCAGTGATCATCAGTCAGGGATCGGTGAAAAACTGTTTTTT.